This TCR beta chain was identified in a study of cytomegalovirus exposure and HLA in healthy donors. From germline, CDR1 is ENHRY and CDR2 SYGVKD. There are 13 residues in the CDR3. The V end lost 3 bases, the J end lost 8 bases, and 13 bases lay between the germline ends. Primers for the PCR totalled 60 Vbeta and 13 Jbeta. Some clones are missing from TCRdb's copy, which holds only in-frame ones; the method was immunoSEQ multiplex PCR. The sample has 150,000 or so clones, 65% to 70% seen once. Source material: PBMCs. The V gene is TRBV10-3, the J gene TRBJ1-1; weak D call: TRBD1 (5 bases). This TCR came from a man aged 30-40 years in good health and CMV-seropositive. The CDR3 protein is CAISDLGEAEAFF. The CDR3 nucleotides are TGTGCCATCAGTGATTTAGGGGAGGCGGAAGCTTTCTTT.